One and the same sample provided the 20 T cell receptor beta chains below, sequenced in a study of blood T cell repertoires in COVID-19. Sequenced by immunoSEQ multiplex PCR; TCRdb stores in-frame clones only, minus some. The top ten clones hold 0.75% to 0.95% of a sample with just under 150,000 clones, roughly 89% of them seen once. Input material: peripheral blood. The origin of the receptors is a woman in her 50s with acute or convalescent COVID-19.

The rearrangement joins TRBV25-1 to TRBJ1-1, with 10 bases fitting TRBD1. The germline gives CDR1 MGHDK, CDR2 SYGVNS. J lost 2 bases, V lost 3 bases, and 12 bases had no gene match. The CDR3 length is 18 residues. The CDR3 spells CASSDSQRTGGVNTEAFF. The CDR3 DNA follows: TGTGCCAGCAGTGACTCCCAGAGGACAGGGGGGGTAAACACTGAAGCTTTCTTT.

This clone was observed a few times. The chain uses TRBV28 and TRBJ2-7; D not certain. Per germline, CDR1 MDHEN and CDR2 SYDVKM. The V end lost 4 bases, the J end lost 1 base, and 5 bases lay between the germline ends. CDR3 length equals 12 residues. DNA of the CDR3: TGTGCCAGCAGTTCCCCTTCCTACGAGCAGTACTTC. Translating it yields CASSSPSYEQYF.

The chain combines TRBV1 with TRBJ2-7; the D call in the table, TRBD1, was not verified against the DNA. TRBV1 is annotated as a pseudogene. The CDR3 sequence is 16 residues long. CDR3 loop: CTSSQEPGQPLYEQYF. In DNA, the CDR3 is TGCACCAGCAGCCAGGAACCGGGACAACCCCTCTACGAGCAGTACTTC.

The chain is built from TRBV6-5 and TRBJ2-3, with D possibly TRBD2 on 5 matching bases. V was clipped by 4 bases and J by 4 bases, with 9 bases between them. The CDR3 totals 13 residues. Germline CDR1 and CDR2: MNHEY and SVGAGI. The DNA of the CDR3 is TGTGCCAGCAGTTCGCGGGCCGCAGATACGCAGTATTTT. Translating gives CASSSRAADTQYF.

The genes are TRBV15 and TRBJ2-2; 7 nucleotides match TRBD1. The length of the CDR3 is 14 residues. Per the germline V gene, CDR1 is LNHNV and CDR2 is YYDKDF (reference sequence). With V trimmed by 8 bases and J by 3 bases, 6 bases remained unmatched. The chain's CDR3 is CATVQGRDTGELFF. CDR3 nucleotide sequence: TGTGCCACCGTACAGGGGCGGGACACCGGGGAGCTGTTTTTT.

CDR3 residues: CASSVGGGGTEAFF. The CDR3 DNA is TGTGCCAGCAGCGTAGGTGGAGGAGGGACTGAAGCTTTCTTT. The rearrangement uses TRBV9 and TRBJ1-1; unclear D gene. The CDR3 totals 14 residues. Germline loops: CDR1 SGDLS, CDR2 YYNGEE. The ends were cut back, 0 bases at V and 5 bases at J, with 11 bases in the middle.

There are a few counts of this clone. The rearrangement uses TRBV14 and TRBJ1-1; no reliable D call. CDR1 and CDR2 (germline): SGHDN, FVKESK. The CDR3 covers 14 residues. The V end was cut by 1 base, the J end by 3 bases, with 9 bases between. CDR3 loop: CASSQVLGDTEAFF. The DNA of the CDR3 is TGTGCCAGCAGCCAAGTCCTAGGCGACACTGAAGCTTTCTTT. Using reference TRBV14 and TRBJ1-1 for the parts outside the CDR3, the full variable domain is EAGVTQFPSHSVIEKGQTVTLRCDPISGHDNLYWYRRVMGKEIKFLLHFVKESKQDESGMPNNRFLAERTGGTYSTLKVQPAELEDSGVYFCASSQVLGDTEAFFGQGTRLTVV.

The genes are TRBV19 and TRBJ1-2, with D possibly matching TRBD1 (5 bases). In germline, CDR1 is LNHDA, CDR2 SQIVND (reference sequence). The V gene lost 5 bases and the J gene lost 0 bases, with 10 bases spanning the gap. The CDR3 consists of 14 residues. The CDR3 DNA follows: TGTGCCAGTAGTGACAGCCCCTCTAACTATGGCTACACCTTC. Translation gives CASSDSPSNYGYTF. The whole variable domain, filled in from reference TRBV19 and TRBJ1-2, reads DGGITQSPKYLFRKEGQNVTLSCEQNLNHDAMYWYRQDPGQGLRLIYYSQIVNDFQKGDIAEGYSVSREKKESFPLTVTSAQKNPTAFYLCASSDSPSNYGYTFGSGTRLTVV.

This chain uses TRBV5-6 with TRBJ1-1; TRBD1 agrees at 7 bases. The CDR3 consists of 17 residues. J gave up 1 base and V 1 base, and 10 bases lay outside the gene matches. Germline V gene lookup returns CDR1 SGHDT and CDR2 YYEEEE. The CDR3 is CASSLFFTGAKNTEAFF. The CDR3 DNA follows: TGTGCCAGCAGCTTGTTTTTTACAGGGGCCAAGAACACTGAAGCTTTCTTT. The full variable domain, completed using reference TRBV5-6 and TRBJ1-1, is DAGVTQSPTHLIKTRGQQVTLRCSPKSGHDTVSWYQQALGQGPQFIFQYYEEEERQRGNFPDRFSGHQFPNYSSELNVNALLLGDSALYLCASSLFFTGAKNTEAFFGQGTRLTVV.

J is TRBJ2-4 and V is TRBV5-6; tentatively, D is TRBD1 (5 bases). V was shortened by 4 bases and J by 0 bases, with 17 bases between the two germline ends. Germline V gives CDR1 SGHDT, CDR2 YYEEEE. The CDR3 contains 17 residues. Here the CDR3 DNA reads TGTGCCAGCAGCCTGATGATAGGGGCTATAGCCAAAAACATTCAGTACTTC. Amino acids: CASSLMIGAIAKNIQYF. The full variable domain, in which reference TRBV5-6 and TRBJ2-4 provide the parts outside the CDR3, is DAGVTQSPTHLIKTRGQQVTLRCSPKSGHDTVSWYQQALGQGPQFIFQYYEEEERQRGNFPDRFSGHQFPNYSSELNVNALLLGDSALYLCASSLMIGAIAKNIQYFGAGTRLSVL.

CDR3 sequence reads: CASSSLQGRFEYGYTF. For the CDR3, the DNA is TGTGCCAGCAGCTCCCTCCAGGGGCGGTTTGAGTATGGCTACACCTTC. The rearrangement joins TRBV9 to TRBJ1-2; tentatively, D is TRBD1 (6 bases). The CDR3 runs 16 residues. Germline assignment: CDR1 SGDLS and CDR2 YYNGEE. V was trimmed by 4 bases and J by 5 bases, leaving 21 bases between them.

The rearrangement links TRBV30 to TRBJ1-2, with 7 positions matching TRBD1. Germline V gives CDR1 GTSNPN, CDR2 SVGIG (reference sequence). Unmatched junction bases numbered 4, after V lost 2 bases and J lost 7 bases. The length of the CDR3 is 12 residues. In DNA form, the CDR3 reads TGTGCCTGGAGTAAGGGGGCTGGTGGCTACACCTTC. It yields the protein CAWSKGAGGYTF.

This chain joins TRBV9 and TRBJ2-2; 7 bases line up with TRBD1. The trim removed 3 bases at V and 5 bases at J, leaving 10 bases unmatched. CDR3 length: 16 residues. CDR1 and CDR2 from the germline V gene are SGDLS and YYNGEE. The CDR3 here is CASSATTGLGTGELFF. The CDR3 DNA reads TGTGCCAGCAGCGCCACGACAGGGCTGGGGACCGGGGAGCTGTTTTTT.

The chain links TRBV11-3 to TRBJ2-7; the match to TRBD1 covers 10 bases. This CDR3 is built from 15 residues. CDR1 is SGHNT and CDR2 is YENEEA in the germline V gene. V lost 1 base and J lost 3; bases outside the gene matches: 3. The chain's CDR3 is CASSLGGTGDYEQYF. DNA for the CDR3: TGTGCCAGCAGCTTAGGAGGGACAGGGGACTACGAGCAGTACTTC.

The chain joins TRBV7-3 to TRBJ2-1, with 8 bases matching TRBD2. CDR3 length: 15 residues. The V gene's germline CDR1 is SGHTA and CDR2 FQGTGA. V lost 0 bases, J lost 5 bases, and 3 bases stayed unmatched. CDR3 coding DNA: TGTGCCAGCAGCTTAACGCCTAGCGGGCACAATGAGCAGTTCTTC. The encoded protein is CASSLTPSGHNEQFF.

The genes are TRBV2 and TRBJ1-6, with D maybe TRBD1 (6 bases). CDR3 length: 15 residues. Deletions cut 4 bases from V and 7 bases from J, with 14 bases between. The V gene's germline CDR1 is SNHLY and CDR2 FYNNEI. The CDR3 loop reads CASSGSSRGNSPLHF. In nucleotides, the CDR3 is TGTGCCAGCAGTGGAAGCTCAAGGGGGAATTCACCCCTCCACTTT.

V usage is TRBV6-8 and J usage is TRBJ1-3, with 8 bases matching TRBD1. V gave up 4 bases and J gave up 3 bases; unmatched junction bases: 5. The germline V gene has CDR1 MNHGY and CDR2 SAAAGT. This CDR3 is built from 15 residues. CDR3 amino acids: CASSSGQGLGNTIYF. The CDR3 coding sequence is TGTGCCAGCAGTTCAGGACAGGGCCTTGGAAACACCATATATTTT.

This clone was observed once. The chain links TRBV19 to TRBJ1-1; D ambiguous. Germline V gene lookup returns CDR1 LNHDA and CDR2 SQIVND (reference sequence). The CDR3 has 12 amino acids. V lost 4 bases to trimming and J lost 5 bases, with 8 bases between them. The CDR3 here is CASSSRRTEAFF. As DNA, the CDR3 is TGTGCCAGTAGTAGTCGGCGGACTGAAGCTTTCTTT.

The gene calls are TRBV19 and TRBJ2-2, with TRBD2 identical over 11 bases. Trimming removed 4 bases from V and 3 bases from J; junction bases left unmatched: 4. The CDR3 consists of 16 residues. Per the germline V gene, CDR1 is LNHDA and CDR2 is SQIVND (reference sequence). The CDR3 protein is CASSTSSGRYTGELFF. The CDR3 nucleotides read TGTGCCAGTAGTACCTCTAGCGGGAGGTACACCGGGGAGCTGTTTTTT.

The rearrangement links TRBV5-6 to TRBJ1-1; tentative D call: TRBD1 (5 bases). Germline CDR1 reads SGHDT; CDR2 reads YYEEEE. The CDR3 runs to 13 residues. The germline V and J ends were trimmed by 3 bases and 8 bases, with 14 bases remaining between them. CDR3 nucleotide sequence: TGTGCCAGCAGCTATGAAGGGGTGGGGGAAGCTTTCTTT. Encoded protein: CASSYEGVGEAFF.